The 17 T cell receptor beta chains presented below share a single source sample, sequenced in a study of blood T cell repertoires in COVID-19. Produced via immunoSEQ multiplex PCR; TCRdb's table is partial and in-frame only. Counted here are under 200,000 clones, approximately 79% occurring once; the ten biggest clones make up 13% to 15%. Sample: peripheral blood. The receptors derive from a man in his thirties or forties with active or convalescent COVID-19.

The chain joins TRBV6-5 to TRBJ1-1; D gene ambiguous. The CDR3 totals 16 residues. CDR1 and CDR2 (germline): MNHEY, SVGAGI. V was cut by 4 bases and J by 0 bases, with 15 bases left in between. CDR3 residues: CASSLGGQTMNTEAFF. In DNA form, the CDR3 reads TGTGCCAGCAGTTTGGGAGGCCAAACGATGAACACTGAAGCTTTCTTT.

The chain links TRBV7-9 to TRBJ1-3; D gene unclear. V lost 5 bases to trimming and J lost 0 bases, with 8 bases between them. This CDR3 region has 14 residues. From germline, CDR1 is SEHNR and CDR2 FQNEAQ (reference sequence). In nucleotides, the CDR3 is TGTGCCAGCAGCCCAGACTCCTCTGGAAACACCATATATTTT. This translates into CASSPDSSGNTIYF.

The chain carries TRBV7-2 and TRBJ1-5, with 8 positions matching TRBD1. J was trimmed by 0 bases and V by 5 bases; bases with no gene match: 9. The germline gives CDR1 SGHTA, CDR2 FQGNSA. The CDR3 sequence is 17 residues long. The CDR3 DNA reads as TGTGCCAGCAGCCCAGGGACAGGCCCATATAGCAATCAGCCCCAGCATTTT. Amino acids: CASSPGTGPYSNQPQHF. Drawing the rest from reference TRBV7-2 and TRBJ1-5, the complete variable domain is GAGVSQSPSNKVTEKGKDVELRCDPISGHTALYWYRQSLGQGLEFLIYFQGNSAPDKSGLPSDRFSAERTGGSVSTLTIQRTQQEDSAVYLCASSPGTGPYSNQPQHFGDGTRLSIL.

The chain links TRBV4-1 to TRBJ2-1; 8 bases are a match to TRBD2. Per germline, CDR1 MGHRA and CDR2 YSYEKL. V was pared by 3 bases and J by 5 bases, with 6 bases of the junction left unmatched. The CDR3 has 15 amino acids. The CDR3 nucleotides are TGCGCCAGCAGCCAGCCGACTAGCGCACACAATGAGCAGTTCTTC. This encodes CASSQPTSAHNEQFF.

The chain couples TRBV6-5 to TRBJ1-6; a weak D match, TRBD1 (5 bases). The V end was cut by 6 bases, the J end by 0 bases, with 9 bases between. The CDR3 runs 15 residues. Germline lookup yields CDR1 MNHEY and CDR2 SVGAGI. CDR3: CASSSGDSYNSPLHF. The CDR3 nucleotides are TGTGCCAGCAGCTCGGGGGACTCCTATAATTCACCCCTCCACTTT.

The gene calls are TRBV6-8 and TRBJ1-4, with a possible D match to TRBD1 (5 bases). CDR3 length: 14 amino acids. Germline V lookup: CDR1 MNHGY, CDR2 SAAAGT. V lost 6 bases and J lost 8, with 16 bases in between. CDR3 in amino acids: CASRLRVEGEKLFF. CDR3 in DNA: TGTGCCAGCAGGCTGAGGGTGGAGGGGGAAAAACTGTTTTTT.

The gene calls are TRBV9 and TRBJ1-6; D is ambiguous. CDR3 length: 14 residues. V lost 0 bases and J lost 4, with 5 bases in between. Germline CDR1 reads SGDLS; CDR2 reads YYNGEE. The CDR3 region has the DNA TGTGCCAGCAGCGTAGAGCCATATAATTCACCCCTCCACTTT. Residues: CASSVEPYNSPLHF.

There are a few counts of this clone. The chain uses TRBV4-1 and TRBJ1-4; 9 positions match TRBD1. The ends lost 5 bases at V and 1 base at J; junction bases unmatched: 11. In germline, CDR1 is MGHRA, CDR2 YSYEKL. This CDR3 region has 18 residues. The chain's CDR3 is CASSEVGQGLGTNEKLFF. The DNA for the CDR3 is TGCGCCAGCAGCGAAGTGGGACAGGGATTGGGAACTAATGAAAAACTGTTTTTT.

The rearrangement links TRBV19 to TRBJ2-5; D not resolved. The CDR3 covers 12 residues. V lost 6 bases and J lost 7, with 12 bases in between. From germline, CDR1 is LNHDA and CDR2 SQIVND (reference sequence). The CDR3 spells CASSPTHGTQYF. CDR3 in DNA: TGTGCCAGTAGCCCTACCCATGGGACCCAGTACTTC.

J is TRBJ2-1 and V is TRBV6-5; D remains unclear. V dropped 0 bases and J dropped 4 bases, with 4 bases sitting between them. Germline CDR1 is MNHEY and CDR2 is SVGAGI. The CDR3 has 13 residues. DNA for the CDR3: TGTGCCAGCAGTTACTCGGCTTACAATGAGCAGTTCTTC. Amino acids: CASSYSAYNEQFF.

The V and J genes are TRBV14 and TRBJ1-6; D is possibly TRBD1 (5 bases). Between the trimmed V and J ends, which lost 2 bases and 9 bases, there was a span of 11 bases. Germline V gene data show CDR1 as SGHDN and CDR2 as FVKESK. CDR3 length equals 14 residues. DNA of the CDR3: TGTGCCAGCAGCCAAACCGCAGGGATTTCACCCCTCCACTTT. It encodes CASSQTAGISPLHF.

This chain links TRBV4-3 with TRBJ2-7, with TRBD1 matching 8 bases. Per the germline V gene, CDR1 is LGHNA and CDR2 is YSLEER. With 0 bases clipped from V and 6 bases from J, the junction kept 4 bases outside the gene matches. The CDR3 is 14 residues long. DNA for the CDR3: TGCGCCAGCAGCCAAGATACAGGGGGGCTCGAGCAGTACTTC. It yields the protein CASSQDTGGLEQYF.

The rearrangement uses TRBV9 and TRBJ1-2; 8 positions agree with TRBD1. J lost 7 bases, V lost 4 bases, and 18 bases had no gene match. The CDR3 extends over 17 amino acids. CDR1 SGDLS and CDR2 YYNGEE come from the germline V gene. In DNA form, the CDR3 reads TGTGCCAGCAGCTTTACCCTTGGGGGCAGGGGGCCGTTTGGCTACACCTTC. Protein product: CASSFTLGGRGPFGYTF.

The chain links TRBV21-1 to TRBJ2-1; the table names TRBD2, a call not compared with the DNA. TRBV21-1 is a known pseudogene. The CDR3 is 16 amino acids. In nucleotides, the CDR3 is TGTGCCAGCAGCAAAGGTCCTAGCGGGAGATACAATGAGCAGTTCTTC. This sequence encodes CASSKGPSGRYNEQFF.

V and J are TRBV7-9 and TRBJ2-1, with D possibly TRBD1 on 6 matching bases. The germline V gene has CDR1 SEHNR and CDR2 FQNEAQ (reference sequence). The CDR3 loop spans 16 amino acids. V was cut by 4 bases and J by 6 bases, with 19 bases left in between. CDR3 sequence (DNA): TGTGCCAGCAGCTGGGCCCAGGGGCGGTTGGGCAATGAGCAGTTCTTC. Its protein is CASSWAQGRLGNEQFF.

This clone appeared a few times. V gene TRBV6-5 combines with J gene TRBJ2-3; 7 bases are shared with TRBD2. CDR3 length equals 14 residues. CDR1 is MNHEY, CDR2 SVGAGI, per germline. With 6 bases clipped from V and 3 bases from J, the junction kept 6 bases outside the gene matches. CDR3 protein: CASRAGEGTDTQYF. The CDR3 coding sequence is TGTGCCAGCAGGGCGGGAGAGGGGACAGATACGCAGTATTTT.

V is TRBV6-6 and J is TRBJ1-2; the D is unclear. There are 15 residues in the CDR3. The germline CDR1 and CDR2 sequences are MNHNY and SVGAGI (reference sequence). Trimming took off 1 base at V and 0 bases at J, with 9 bases between the two ends. The CDR3 sequence: CASSYWEGANYGYTF. CDR3 DNA sequence: TGTGCCAGCAGTTACTGGGAGGGAGCTAACTATGGCTACACCTTC.